These 18 T cell receptor beta chains originate from one sample sequenced in a study of cytomegalovirus exposure and HLA in healthy donors. The PCR ran on 60 Vbeta and 13 Jbeta primers. Produced via immunoSEQ multiplex PCR; TCRdb's table is partial and in-frame only. The sample shows approximately 150,000 clones, 75% to 85% of them seen only once. Specimen: PBMCs. The receptors derive from a woman between 18 and 29 years old in good health and CMV-seropositive.

This chain connects TRBV5-6 to TRBJ1-2; 9 positions match TRBD1. The CDR3 totals 13 residues. Germline V gene data show CDR1 as SGHDT and CDR2 as YYEEEE. Trimming took 4 bases from V and 5 from J; bases not matched to a gene: 3. CDR3 sequence (DNA): TGTGCCAGCAGCGCTGGACAGGGGTATGGCTACACCTTC. Protein: CASSAGQGYGYTF.

CDR3 DNA: TGTGCCAGCAGCGTAGGGGGGACAGGGGTCGAGCAGTACTTC. Translated: CASSVGGTGVEQYF. The chain joins TRBV9 to TRBJ2-7, with 10 bases that match TRBD1. The CDR3 is made up of 14 amino acids. Germline-derived CDR1 and CDR2 are SGDLS and YYNGEE. Germline trimming cut 0 bases from V and 6 bases from J; bases unmatched to any gene: 3.

J is TRBJ1-3 and V is TRBV9; D remains ambiguous. Germline V gene data show CDR1 as SGDLS and CDR2 as YYNGEE. This CDR3 comprises 14 residues. V dropped 4 bases and J dropped 0 bases, with 8 bases sitting between them. This chain's CDR3 is CASSPRSSGNTIYF. Written as DNA, the CDR3 is TGTGCCAGCAGCCCACGGTCCTCTGGAAACACCATATATTTT. Combining the CDR3 with reference TRBV9 and TRBJ1-3 gives the whole variable domain DSGVTQTPKHLITATGQRVTLRCSPRSGDLSVYWYQQSLDQGLQFLIQYYNGEERAKGNILERFSAQQFPDLHSELNLSSLELGDSALYFCASSPRSSGNTIYFGEGSWLTVV.

The rearrangement joins TRBV6-5 to TRBJ1-2; D remains ambiguous. Germline CDR1 is MNHEY and CDR2 is SVGAGI. V was trimmed by 4 bases and J by 0 bases, leaving 9 bases between them. The CDR3 has 14 amino acids. The CDR3 sequence: CASSSLLPNYGYTF. Here the CDR3 DNA reads TGTGCCAGCAGTTCCCTTCTTCCTAACTATGGCTACACCTTC.

This clone was seen only a few times. V is TRBV27 and J is TRBJ1-5; no clear D gene. This CDR3 contains 15 residues. The V end was cut by 4 bases, the J end by 0 bases, with 10 bases between. Per the germline V gene, CDR1 is MNHEY and CDR2 is SMNVEV (reference sequence). In DNA form, the CDR3 reads TGTGCCAGCAGTTCCTTTGGAGTTAGCAATCAGCCCCAGCATTTT. It translates to CASSSFGVSNQPQHF.

The rearrangement links TRBV5-4 to TRBJ2-3, with 8 bases fitting TRBD2. Germline-derived CDR1 and CDR2 are SGHNT and YYREEE (reference sequence). The CDR3 has 14 residues. With V trimmed by 0 bases and J by 3 bases, 0 bases remained unmatched. The CDR3 protein is CASSLGLATDTQYF. The CDR3 DNA is TGTGCCAGCAGCTTGGGACTAGCGACAGATACGCAGTATTTT.

This sequence joins TRBV12-2 and TRBJ1-2; whether TRBD1, the table's D call, matches the DNA was not checked. TRBV12-2 is annotated as a pseudogene. This CDR3 has 12 amino acids. CDR3: CASRLDRGGYTF. The DNA for the CDR3 is TGTGCAAGTCGCTTAGACAGGGGCGGCTACACCTTC.

The rearrangement links TRBV4-2 to TRBJ1-4; weak D call: TRBD1 (5 bases). From germline, CDR1 is LGHNA and CDR2 YNFKEQ. V was cut by 4 bases and J by 3 bases, with 18 bases left in between. The CDR3 extends over 17 amino acids. The CDR3 is CASSPQVRAGSNEKLFF. The DNA for the CDR3 is TGTGCCAGCAGCCCACAGGTCAGGGCCGGTTCTAATGAAAAACTGTTTTTT.

The genes are TRBV30 and TRBJ1-2; TRBD1 aligns across 9 bases. The CDR3 has 15 residues. After removal of 3 bases from V and 0 bases from J, the junction contained 5 bases not matched to a gene. CDR1 is GTSNPN and CDR2 is SVGIG in the germline V gene (reference sequence). CDR3 sequence reads: CAWSGTGFSNYGYTF. The CDR3 nucleotides read TGTGCCTGGAGCGGGACAGGGTTCTCTAACTATGGCTACACCTTC.

The V and J genes are TRBV9 and TRBJ2-6, with 8 bases fitting TRBD2. CDR1 and CDR2 from the germline V gene are SGDLS and YYNGEE. V was clipped by 3 bases and J by 2 bases; unmatched bases: 10. There are 18 residues in the CDR3. The CDR3 sequence: CASSEPGLVVPGANVLTF. CDR3 sequence (DNA): TGTGCCAGCAGCGAGCCGGGACTAGTGGTCCCTGGGGCCAACGTCCTGACTTTC. The variable domain in full, completed from reference TRBV9 and TRBJ2-6, reads DSGVTQTPKHLITATGQRVTLRCSPRSGDLSVYWYQQSLDQGLQFLIQYYNGEERAKGNILERFSAQQFPDLHSELNLSSLELGDSALYFCASSEPGLVVPGANVLTFGAGSRLTVL.

The V and J genes are TRBV2 and TRBJ2-5, with 12 bases that match TRBD2. Germline V lookup: CDR1 SNHLY, CDR2 FYNNEI. CDR3 length equals 15 residues. Trimming at V came to 6 bases and at J to 7 bases, leaving 9 bases not matched to a gene. The CDR3 DNA follows: TGTGCCAGCAGACCGACTAGCGGGGGCACGGGGACCCAGTACTTC. Protein sequence: CASRPTSGGTGTQYF.

The V call is TRBV2, the J call TRBJ2-2; the D gene is possibly TRBD2 (5 bases). CDR1 is SNHLY, CDR2 FYNNEI, per germline. This CDR3 contains 14 residues. V lost 3 bases, J lost 7 bases, and 12 bases lay in between. CDR3 sequence: CASSDYSRGGELFF. The DNA for the CDR3 is TGTGCCAGCAGTGATTATTCCCGGGGCGGGGAGCTGTTTTTT. Looking up the rest from reference TRBV2 and TRBJ2-2 gives the full variable domain: EPEVTQTPSHQVTQMGQEVILRCVPISNHLYFYWYRQILGQKVEFLVSFYNNEISEKSEIFDDQFSVERPDGSNFTLKIRSTKLEDSAMYFCASSDYSRGGELFFGEGSRLTVL.

This sequence joins TRBV5-6 and TRBJ2-5, with 9 bases aligning to TRBD2. The J call is doubtful: the DNA matches TRBJ2-7 better. This CDR3 has 16 amino acids. Germline V CDR1 and CDR2: SGHDT, YYEEEE. The CDR3 spells CASSLLGLAGSYEQYF. CDR3 coding DNA: TGTGCCAGCAGCTTGCTAGGTCTAGCGGGGAGCTACGAGCAGTACTTC.

V usage is TRBV5-6 and J usage is TRBJ2-1, with TRBD2 as a possible D gene (5 bases). CDR1 and CDR2 from the germline V gene are SGHDT and YYEEEE. The CDR3 consists of 17 residues. V lost 1 base to trimming and J lost 1 base, with 15 bases between them. The CDR3 region is CASSLLLVLGSYNEQFF. The DNA for the CDR3 is TGTGCCAGCAGCTTGTTACTAGTGTTGGGGTCCTACAATGAGCAGTTCTTC.

Only a few counts were recorded for this clone. The chain recombines TRBV27 with TRBJ2-7; the match to TRBD2 covers 8 bases. The germline gives CDR1 MNHEY, CDR2 SMNVEV (reference sequence). The V gene end was trimmed by 8 bases and the J gene end by 1 base; junction bases not matched to a gene: 4. The CDR3 has 13 amino acids. CDR3 residues: CASGRGASYEQYF. DNA of the CDR3: TGTGCCAGCGGGCGGGGGGCTTCCTACGAGCAGTACTTC.

The gene calls are TRBV19 and TRBJ1-1, with D uncertain. In germline, CDR1 is LNHDA, CDR2 SQIVND (reference sequence). The germline V and J ends were trimmed by 0 bases and 3 bases, with 8 bases remaining between them. CDR3 size: 14 residues. CDR3 DNA: TGTGCCAGTAGTATAGATCTAGAATACACTGAAGCTTTCTTT. This sequence encodes CASSIDLEYTEAFF.

V gene TRBV5-1 combines with J gene TRBJ2-6; 7 nucleotides agree with TRBD1. Trimming removed 5 bases from V and 1 base from J; junction bases left unmatched: 3. Germline V lookup: CDR1 SGHRS, CDR2 YFSETQ. The CDR3 covers 15 residues. The CDR3 nucleotides are TGCGCCAGCAGAACAGGGGCGTCTGGGGCCAACGTCCTGACTTTC. Encoded protein: CASRTGASGANVLTF. Full variable domain (outside the CDR3, taken from reference TRBV5-1 and TRBJ2-6): KAGVTQTPRYLIKTRGQQVTLSCSPISGHRSVSWYQQTPGQGLQFLFEYFSETQRNKGNFPGRFSGRQFSNSRSEMNVSTLELGDSALYLCASRTGASGANVLTFGAGSRLTVL.

The gene calls are TRBV10-3 and TRBJ1-5; D is uncertain. The length of the CDR3 is 15 residues. The germline gives CDR1 ENHRY, CDR2 SYGVKD. V was pared by 0 bases and J by 7 bases, with 13 bases between. For the CDR3, the DNA is TGTGCCATCAGTGAGTCTTACGGGGAGGCCCAGCCCCAGCATTTT. It codes for CAISESYGEAQPQHF.